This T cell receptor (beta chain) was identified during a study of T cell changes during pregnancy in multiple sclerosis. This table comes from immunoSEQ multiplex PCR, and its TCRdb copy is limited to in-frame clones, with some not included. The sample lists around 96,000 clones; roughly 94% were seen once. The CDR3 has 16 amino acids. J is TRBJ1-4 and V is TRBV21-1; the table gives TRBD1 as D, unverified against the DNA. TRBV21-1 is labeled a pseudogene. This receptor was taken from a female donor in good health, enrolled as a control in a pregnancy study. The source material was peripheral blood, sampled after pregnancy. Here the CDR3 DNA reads TGTGCCAGCAGCACGGCGACCCCAGGGGTAGGGGAAAAACTGTTTTTT. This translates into CASSTATPGVGEKLFF.